This T cell receptor beta chain was sequenced during a study of monozygotic twins with inflammatory bowel disease. Researchers used template switching to add UMIs featuring a 6-nucleotide sample barcode. Two nested PCRs, of approximately 16 and 10 cycles, processed TCRalpha and TCRbeta cDNA. TCRdb re-called the 5' RACE reads and gives one entry per CDR3 protein, without DNA. In all, the sample yields 85,000 to 110,000 distinct CDR3 sequences. Regarding this clonotype: Its antigen is unidentified.

Germline CDR1 SGHTA, CDR2 FQGNSA. The CDR3 consists of 14 residues. Study results and caveats: Researchers report that IBD patients shared fewer clonotypes with others than healthy twins, especially amid disease activity. Twins with IBD were found to have lower TCRbeta diversity (inverse Simpson) than healthy co-twins.

Material for sequencing was blood. The source is a human donor with ulcerative colitis or Crohn's disease, or a healthy co-twin of an affected twin (not recorded which). The V gene is TRBV7-2, the J gene TRBJ1-2. The CDR3 reads CASTQGQDNYGYTF. The whole variable domain, remainder taken from reference TRBV7-2 and TRBJ1-2, is GAGVSQSPSNKVTEKGKDVELRCDPISGHTALYWYRQSLGQGLEFLIYFQGNSAPDKSGLPSDRFSAERTGGSVSTLTIQRTQQEDSAVYLCASTQGQDNYGYTFGSGTRLTVV.